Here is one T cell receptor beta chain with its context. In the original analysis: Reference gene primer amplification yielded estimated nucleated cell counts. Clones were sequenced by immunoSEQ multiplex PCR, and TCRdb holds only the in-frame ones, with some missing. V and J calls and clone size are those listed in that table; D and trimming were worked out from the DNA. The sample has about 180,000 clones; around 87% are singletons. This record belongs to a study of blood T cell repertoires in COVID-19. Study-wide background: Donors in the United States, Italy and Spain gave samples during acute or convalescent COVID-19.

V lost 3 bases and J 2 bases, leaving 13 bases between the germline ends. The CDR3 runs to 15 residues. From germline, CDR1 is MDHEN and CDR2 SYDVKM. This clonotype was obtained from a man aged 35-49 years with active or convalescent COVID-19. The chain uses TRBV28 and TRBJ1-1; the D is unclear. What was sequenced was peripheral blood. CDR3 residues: CASSFRRVDNTEAFF. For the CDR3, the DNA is TGTGCCAGCAGTTTTCGGAGGGTCGACAACACTGAAGCTTTCTTT.